In its sample, the clone carrying this TCR beta chain was seen a few times. The data originate from a study of T-cell memory formation after mild COVID-19. From the 5' RACE reads, TCRdb called clonotypes with MiXCR, one entry per CDR3 protein. The data hold some 120,000 distinct CDR3 sequences, with about 15% observed a single time. In germline, CDR1 is MNHEY, CDR2 SVGEGT. The length of the CDR3 is 13 residues. Trimming took off 6 bases at V and 0 bases at J, with 7 bases between the two ends. The chain recombines TRBV6-2 or TRBV6-3 with TRBJ2-3; tentative D call: TRBD2 (6 bases). Input material: PBMCs or a T cell subset sorted from them (not recorded which). The TCR originated in an adult woman who had mild COVID-19 (a few samples of this study predate the infection). Cell type and time point are not known. Here the CDR3 reads CASRGTSTDTQYF. The CDR3 nucleotides read TGTGCCAGCAGGGGGACTAGCACAGATACGCAGTATTTT.